This TCR beta chain derives from a study of cytomegalovirus exposure and HLA in healthy donors. The data were produced by immunoSEQ multiplex PCR, yet TCRdb's version contains in-frame clones alone and is incomplete. The sample yields roughly 330,000 clones, 87% seen once. About this clone: Its antigen is currently unknown.

Study results and limitations: It was confirmed in vitro that a few of the CMV-associated chains were specific for CMV antigens. Altogether, some 170 TCR beta chains were recorded as cytomegalovirus-associated.

The TCR originated in a woman in her thirties in good health and CMV-seropositive. The material sequenced was PBMCs.

CDR3 region: CASSIEVARTNTEAFF. The CDR3 DNA is TGTGCCAGTAGTATCGAAGTGGCCAGGACGAACACTGAAGCTTTCTTT. This rearrangement joins TRBV19 to TRBJ1-1; D gene unclear. V was clipped by 3 bases and J by 1 base, with 15 bases between them. The CDR3 covers 16 residues. Germline-derived CDR1 and CDR2 are LNHDA and SQIVND (reference sequence).